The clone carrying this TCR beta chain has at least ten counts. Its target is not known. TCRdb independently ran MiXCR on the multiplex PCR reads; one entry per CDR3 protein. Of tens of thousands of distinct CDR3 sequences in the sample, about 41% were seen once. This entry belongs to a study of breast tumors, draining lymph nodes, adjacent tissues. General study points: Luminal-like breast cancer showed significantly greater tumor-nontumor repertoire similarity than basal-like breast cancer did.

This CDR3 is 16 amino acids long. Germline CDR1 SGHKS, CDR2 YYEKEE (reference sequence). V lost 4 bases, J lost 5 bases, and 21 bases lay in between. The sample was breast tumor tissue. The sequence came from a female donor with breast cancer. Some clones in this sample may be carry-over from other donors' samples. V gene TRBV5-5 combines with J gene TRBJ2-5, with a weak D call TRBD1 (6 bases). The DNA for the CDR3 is TGTGCCAGCAGCCAAAAAACAGGGTTAGAGTTTGAGACCCAGTACTTC. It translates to CASSQKTGLEFETQYF.